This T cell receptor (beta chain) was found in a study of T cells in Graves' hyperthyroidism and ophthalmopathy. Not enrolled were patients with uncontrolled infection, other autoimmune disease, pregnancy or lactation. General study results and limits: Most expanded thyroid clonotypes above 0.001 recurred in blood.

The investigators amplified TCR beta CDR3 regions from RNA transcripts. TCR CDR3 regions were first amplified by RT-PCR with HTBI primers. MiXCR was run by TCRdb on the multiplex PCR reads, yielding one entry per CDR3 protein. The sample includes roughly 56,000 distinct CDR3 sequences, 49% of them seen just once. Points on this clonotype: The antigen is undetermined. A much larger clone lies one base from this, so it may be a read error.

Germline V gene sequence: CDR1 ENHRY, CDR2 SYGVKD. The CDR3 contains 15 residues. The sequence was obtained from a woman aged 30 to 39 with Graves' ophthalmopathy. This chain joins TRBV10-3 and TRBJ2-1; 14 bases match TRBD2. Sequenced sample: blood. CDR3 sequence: CASPPAGTSGSLSTF. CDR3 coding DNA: TGTGCCAGCCCACCAGCCGGGACTAGCGGGAGCCTCTCCACTTTC.